The rows below give T cell receptor beta chains drawn from one sample of a study of T cell changes during pregnancy in multiple sclerosis. The method was immunoSEQ multiplex PCR; TCRdb's version includes in-frame clones alone and lacks a portion of them. The sample contains some 48,000 clones, around 91% of which appear only once. Here the sequenced sample was CD8+ T cells from peripheral blood mononuclear cells, taken in the second trimester of pregnancy. The source is a female donor with multiple sclerosis, enrolled in a pregnancy study. Each CDR3 is given with its conserved first and last residue. A D gene is named only where the DNA matches it firmly. Expanded clones are given a class, and other clones once, few, many or no size at all.

clone_size: .
j_call: TRBJ2-3
v_call: TRBV9
cdr3_length: 15
d_call: .
cdr3_aa: CASSSYHRDPDTQYF
cdr3_nt: TGTGCCAGCAGCTCATACCACAGGGACCCAGATACGCAGTATTTT

clone_size: .
j_call: TRBJ1-3
v_call: TRBV5-5
cdr3_length: 15
d_call: TRBD1
cdr3_aa: CASSLGGQGANTIYF
cdr3_nt: TGTGCCAGCAGCTTGGGAGGACAGGGGGCGAACACCATATATTTT

clone_size: .
j_call: TRBJ2-7
v_call: TRBV5-6
cdr3_length: 14
d_call: TRBD2
cdr3_aa: CASSFGGGAYEQYF
cdr3_nt: TGTGCCAGCAGCTTCGGCGGGGGGGCCTACGAGCAGTACTTC

clone_size: .
j_call: TRBJ1-2
v_call: TRBV11-2
cdr3_length: 14
d_call: .
cdr3_aa: CASSPAGEGDGYTF
cdr3_nt: TGTGCCAGCAGCCCAGCCGGGGAGGGGGATGGCTACACCTTC

clone_size: .
j_call: TRBJ1-5
v_call: TRBV7-9
cdr3_length: 18
d_call: TRBD1
cdr3_aa: CASSLWSEGQGVNQPQHF
cdr3_nt: TGTGCCAGCAGCTTATGGTCTGAGGGACAGGGCGTCAATCAGCCCCAGCATTTT

clone_size: .
j_call: TRBJ1-5
v_call: TRBV7-8
cdr3_length: 13
d_call: .
cdr3_aa: CASSKRGQQPQHF
cdr3_nt: TGTGCCAGCAGCAAGCGGGGTCAGCAGCCCCAGCATTTT

clone_size: .
j_call: TRBJ2-3
v_call: TRBV12-5
cdr3_length: 18
d_call: TRBD2
cdr3_aa: CASGLVNLAGGPGDTQYF
cdr3_nt: TGTGCTAGTGGTTTGGTAAACCTAGCGGGGGGGCCGGGAGATACGCAGTATTTT

clone_size: many
j_call: TRBJ2-3
v_call: TRBV6-1
cdr3_length: 14
d_call: TRBD2
cdr3_aa: CASSDTGGADTQYF
cdr3_nt: TGTGCCAGCAGTGATACCGGGGGGGCAGATACGCAGTATTTT

clone_size: .
j_call: TRBJ2-7
v_call: TRBV4-2
cdr3_length: 17
d_call: TRBD1
cdr3_aa: CASSRDRAHLTWDEQYF
cdr3_nt: TGTGCCAGCAGCCGGGACAGGGCTCATCTGACCTGGGACGAGCAGTACTTC

clone_size: once
j_call: TRBJ1-2
v_call: TRBV28
cdr3_length: 13
d_call: .
cdr3_aa: CASKPGFFYGYTF
cdr3_nt: TGTGCCAGCAAGCCAGGGTTTTTCTATGGCTACACCTTC

clone_size: .
j_call: TRBJ2-5
v_call: TRBV15
cdr3_length: 16
d_call: TRBD2
cdr3_aa: CATSSRLGLGQETQYF
cdr3_nt: TGTGCCACCAGCAGCAGACTAGGACTAGGACAAGAGACCCAGTACTTC

clone_size: .
j_call: TRBJ2-2
v_call: TRBV7-9
cdr3_length: 14
d_call: .
cdr3_aa: CASSFSETTGELFF
cdr3_nt: TGTGCCAGCAGCTTTAGCGAGACTACCGGGGAGCTGTTTTTT

clone_size: .
j_call: TRBJ2-1
v_call: TRBV5-5
cdr3_length: 16
d_call: TRBD1
cdr3_aa: CASRHTGTGGINEQFF
cdr3_nt: TGTGCCAGCAGGCATACCGGGACAGGGGGCATCAATGAGCAGTTCTTC